Detailed here is one TCR beta chain. Germline values: CDR1 SGHRS, CDR2 YFSETQ. V dropped 6 bases and J dropped 7; count of bases not matched to a gene: 7. The length of the CDR3 is 14 residues. The data originate from a study of T-cell reconstitution after alpha-beta-depleted transplantation in children. Unique molecular identifiers were incorporated when the TCRbeta library was constructed. MiXCR, run by TCRdb on the PCR reads, gives a single entry per CDR3 protein. The sample lists some 400,000 distinct CDR3 sequences, over 20% occurring once. This chain links TRBV5-1 with TRBJ2-1, with 10 positions matching TRBD2. The TCR was taken from a human donor who donated a stem cell graft to a child with acute myeloid leukemia. The sequencing used PBMCs from the stem cell graft donor, collected from the stem cell graft. The CDR3 DNA follows: TGCGCCAGCAAGGAAACTAGCGGGAATAATGAGCAGTTCTTC. Encoded protein: CASKETSGNNEQFF.